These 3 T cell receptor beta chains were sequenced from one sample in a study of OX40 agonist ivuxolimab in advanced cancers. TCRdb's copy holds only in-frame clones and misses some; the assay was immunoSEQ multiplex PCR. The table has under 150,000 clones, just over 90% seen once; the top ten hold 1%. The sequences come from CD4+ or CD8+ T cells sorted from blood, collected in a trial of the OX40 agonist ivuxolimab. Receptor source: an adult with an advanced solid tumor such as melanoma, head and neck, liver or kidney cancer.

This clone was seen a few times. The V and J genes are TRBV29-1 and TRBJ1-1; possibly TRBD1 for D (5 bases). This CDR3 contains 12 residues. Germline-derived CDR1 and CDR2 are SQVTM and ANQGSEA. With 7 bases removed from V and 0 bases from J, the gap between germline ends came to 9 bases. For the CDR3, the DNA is TGCAGCGCCGGACACTTGAACACTGAAGCTTTCTTT. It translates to CSAGHLNTEAFF.

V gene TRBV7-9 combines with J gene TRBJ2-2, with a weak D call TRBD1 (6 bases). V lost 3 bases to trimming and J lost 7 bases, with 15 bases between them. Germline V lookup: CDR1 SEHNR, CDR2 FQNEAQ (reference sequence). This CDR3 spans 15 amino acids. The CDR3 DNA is TGTGCCAGCAGCTTCCAGGGGATCCGACACGGGGAGCTGTTTTTT. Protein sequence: CASSFQGIRHGELFF.

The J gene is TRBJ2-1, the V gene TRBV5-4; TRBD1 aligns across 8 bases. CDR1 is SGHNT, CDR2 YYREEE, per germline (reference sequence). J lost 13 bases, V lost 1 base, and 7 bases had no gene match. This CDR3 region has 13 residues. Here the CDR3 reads CASSLSGGQGQFF. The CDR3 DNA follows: TGTGCCAGCAGCTTGTCAGGCGGACAGGGCCAGTTCTTC.